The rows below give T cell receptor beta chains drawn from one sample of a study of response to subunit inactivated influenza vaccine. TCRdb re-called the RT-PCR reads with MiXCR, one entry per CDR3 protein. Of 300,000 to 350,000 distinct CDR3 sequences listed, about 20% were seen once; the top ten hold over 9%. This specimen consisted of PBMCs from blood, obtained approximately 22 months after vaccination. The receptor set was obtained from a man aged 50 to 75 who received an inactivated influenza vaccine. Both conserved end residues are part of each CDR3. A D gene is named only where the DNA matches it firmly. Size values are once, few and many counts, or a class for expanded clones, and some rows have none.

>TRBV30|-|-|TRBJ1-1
TGTGCCTGGGGACATTTGAACACTGAAGCTTTCTTT
CAWGHLNTEAFF
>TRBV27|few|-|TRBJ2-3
TGTGCCAGCAGTTTATTTGGGGATCCCCCACTCACAGATACGCAGTATTTT
CASSLFGDPPLTDTQYF
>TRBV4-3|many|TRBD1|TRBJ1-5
TGCGCCAGCAGCCAAGAATACAGGGGGCATCAGCCCCAGCATTTT
CASSQEYRGHQPQHF
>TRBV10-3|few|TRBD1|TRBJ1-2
TGTGCCATCAATGGACAGGGGATAAGAGACTATGGCTACACCTTC
CAINGQGIRDYGYTF
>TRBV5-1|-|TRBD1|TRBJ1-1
TGCGCCAGCAGCCTATACACACAGGGGCTACCTGAAGCTTTCTTT
CASSLYTQGLPEAFF
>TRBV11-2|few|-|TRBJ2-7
TGTGCCAGCAGCGCCAATCGGTTTCCCTACGAGCAGTACTTC
CASSANRFPYEQYF
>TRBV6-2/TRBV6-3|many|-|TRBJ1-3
TGTGCCAGCAGATCGACAGGACGAAACACCATATATTTT
CASRSTGRNTIYF
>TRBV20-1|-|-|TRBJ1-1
TGCAGTGCTCGGACATTACTGAACACTGAAGCTTTCTTT
CSARTLLNTEAFF
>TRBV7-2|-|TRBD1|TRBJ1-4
TGTGCCAGCAGCTTAGAGACAGGGGGCAAAGAAAAACTGTTTTTT
CASSLETGGKEKLFF
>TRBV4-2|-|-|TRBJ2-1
TGTGCCAGCAGCCAAGGGGCGGGGAGCTCCTACAATGAGCAGTTCTTC
CASSQGAGSSYNEQFF
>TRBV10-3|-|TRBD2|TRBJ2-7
TGTGCCATCAGGCAAGGACTAGCCGAGCAGTACTTC
CAIRQGLAEQYF
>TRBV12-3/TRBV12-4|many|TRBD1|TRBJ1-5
TGTGCCAGCAGCCCCCGTCAGGGGGCCGTGGGGCCCCAGCATTTT
CASSPRQGAVGPQHF
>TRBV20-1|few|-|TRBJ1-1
TGCAGTGCTGGAGGTTGGAACACTGAAGCTTTCTTT
CSAGGWNTEAFF
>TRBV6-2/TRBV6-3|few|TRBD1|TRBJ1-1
TGTGCCAGCAGTGACAGGGGGGGAATGAACACTGAAGCTTTCTTT
CASSDRGGMNTEAFF
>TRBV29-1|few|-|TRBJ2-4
TGCAGCGCTGAAGGGCTGGCCAAAAACATTCAGTACTTC
CSAEGLAKNIQYF
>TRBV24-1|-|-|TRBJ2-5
TGTGCCACCAGTACAGGGAGGGAGACCCAGTACTTC
CATSTGRETQYF
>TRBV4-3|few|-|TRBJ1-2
TGCGCCAGCAGCTCGACAGCGTCTACCTATGGCTACACCTTC
CASSSTASTYGYTF
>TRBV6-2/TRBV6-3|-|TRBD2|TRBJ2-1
TGTGCCAGCAGTTTTATCGGGAGGATCAATGAGCAGTTCTTC
CASSFIGRINEQFF
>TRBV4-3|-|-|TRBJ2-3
TGCGCCAGCAGCCAAGATTGGGGAGTGCCTCTGTCTGGAGATACGCAGTATTTT
CASSQDWGVPLSGDTQYF
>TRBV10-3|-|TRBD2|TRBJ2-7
TGTGCCATCAGTTTAGGTAGCGGGAGCCGGGAGCAGTACTTC
CAISLGSGSREQYF
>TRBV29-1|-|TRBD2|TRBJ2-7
TGCAGCGCGAATGCGGGAGGCGAGCAGTACTTC
CSANAGGEQYF
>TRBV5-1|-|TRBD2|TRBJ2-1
TGCGCCAGCAGCTTGTCAGCGGGAGATCTTACGTACAATGAGCAGTTCTTC
CASSLSAGDLTYNEQFF
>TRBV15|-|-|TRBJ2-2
TGTGCCACCAGCAGAGGAGGGGGACCCACCGGGGAGCTGTTTTTT
CATSRGGGPTGELFF
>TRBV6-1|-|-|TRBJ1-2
TGTGCCAGCAGTGAATGGTCGGACCGAAATAACTATGGCTACACCTTC
CASSEWSDRNNYGYTF
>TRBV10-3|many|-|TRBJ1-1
TGTGCCATCAGTGGATCGCCCGGGGACACTGAAGCTTTCTTT
CAISGSPGDTEAFF
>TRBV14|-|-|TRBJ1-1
TGTGCCAGCAGCCAAGTCCCCGGAGAGCTGGACACTGAAGCTTTCTTT
CASSQVPGELDTEAFF
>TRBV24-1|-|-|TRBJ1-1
TGTGCCACCAGTGACCGGGACACTGAAGCTTTCTTT
CATSDRDTEAFF
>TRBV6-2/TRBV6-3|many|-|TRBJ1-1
TGTGCCAGCACCCTCGGTGGAGGTTCTGAAGCTTTCTTT
CASTLGGGSEAFF
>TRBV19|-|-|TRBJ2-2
TGTGCCAGTAGTATAGACAGGGCGAACGGGGAGCTGTTTTTT
CASSIDRANGELFF
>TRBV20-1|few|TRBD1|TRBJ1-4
TGCAGTGTCAGGACAGGGGGTCTCGAAAAACTGTTTTTT
CSVRTGGLEKLFF
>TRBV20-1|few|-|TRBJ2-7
TGCAGTGCTACCCTAAAACTATACGAGCAGTACTTC
CSATLKLYEQYF
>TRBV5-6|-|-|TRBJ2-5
TGTGCCAGCAGCGGGGGACTCGGTCGGCAAGAGACCCAGTACTTC
CASSGGLGRQETQYF
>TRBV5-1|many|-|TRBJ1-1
TGCGCCAGCAGCTCCCAAGGAAGGGACACTGAAGCTTTCTTT
CASSSQGRDTEAFF
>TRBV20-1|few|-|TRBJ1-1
TGCAGTGCTAGTCGCACAGGGCGGATTACTGAAGCTTTCTTT
CSASRTGRITEAFF
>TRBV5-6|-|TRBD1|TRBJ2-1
TGTGCCAGCACCCCCGGACAGGAATCCTACAATGAGCAGTTCTTC
CASTPGQESYNEQFF
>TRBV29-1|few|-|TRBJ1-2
TGCAGCGTTGAATCCCTGAGCAACTATGGCTACACCTTC
CSVESLSNYGYTF
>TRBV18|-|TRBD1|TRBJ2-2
TGTGCCAGCTCACTTTCGACAGGGGGCTGGACCGGGGAGCTGTTTTTT
CASSLSTGGWTGELFF
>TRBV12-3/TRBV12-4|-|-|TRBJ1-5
TGTGCCAGCAGTTTATCCCGACTGGGCAATCAGCCCCAGCATTTT
CASSLSRLGNQPQHF
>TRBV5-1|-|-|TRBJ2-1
TGCGCCAGCAGCTTTGACAGTTACAATGAGCAGTTCTTC
CASSFDSYNEQFF
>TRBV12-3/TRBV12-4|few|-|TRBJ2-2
TGTGCCAGCAGTTTCTTGGACAGTCCGAACACCGGGGAGCTGTTTTTT
CASSFLDSPNTGELFF
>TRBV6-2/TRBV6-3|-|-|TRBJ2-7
TGTGCCAGCACAGTAAGGAGGGGGCGCAGGAACGAGCAGTACTTC
CASTVRRGRRNEQYF
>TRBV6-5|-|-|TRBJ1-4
TGTGCCAGCAGCTACCCTGGGGGGGGGAGGTATAATGAAAAACTGTTTTTT
CASSYPGGGRYNEKLFF
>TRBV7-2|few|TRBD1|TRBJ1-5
TGTGCCAGCAGCTTAAGGAGTGGACAGGAGAATCAGCCCCAGCATTTT
CASSLRSGQENQPQHF
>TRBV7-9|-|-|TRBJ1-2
TGTGCCAGCTTAGGAGGTGGGGACGGCTACACCTTC
CASLGGGDGYTF
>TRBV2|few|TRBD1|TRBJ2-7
TGTGCCAGCAGCCCCTCCCGGGACAGGGTTAAAGAGCAGTACTTC
CASSPSRDRVKEQYF
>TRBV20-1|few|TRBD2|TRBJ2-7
TGCAGTGCTCTCCCCCGTCCGGGAGGCTCCTACGAGCAGTACTTC
CSALPRPGGSYEQYF
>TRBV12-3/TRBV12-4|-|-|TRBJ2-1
TGTGCCAGCAGCTCTAACGATCGTGAGCAGTTCTTC
CASSSNDREQFF
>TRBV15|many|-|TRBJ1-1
TGTGCCACCAGCAGAGAGAGGCCCTTTGGGGGGAACACTGAAGCTTTCTTT
CATSRERPFGGNTEAFF
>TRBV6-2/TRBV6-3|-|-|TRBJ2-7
TGTGCCAGTACAGGGTCCTACGAGCAGTACTTC
CASTGSYEQYF
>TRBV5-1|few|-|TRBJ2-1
TGCGCCAGCAGCTTGGTTGCTGGGGTCAATGAGCAGTTCTTC
CASSLVAGVNEQFF
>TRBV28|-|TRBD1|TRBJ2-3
TGTGCCAGCATCGGACAGGGTATATTCACAGATACGCAGTATTTT
CASIGQGIFTDTQYF
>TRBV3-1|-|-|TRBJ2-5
TGTGCCAGCAGCCTGAGGGGGGCCCAGATCGCCCAGTACTTC
CASSLRGAQIAQYF
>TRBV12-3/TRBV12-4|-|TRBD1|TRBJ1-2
TGTGCCAGCGCGTATCCCGGGACAGTCTATGGCTACACCTTC
CASAYPGTVYGYTF
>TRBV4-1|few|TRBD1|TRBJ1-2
TGCGCCAGCAGCCCTCCCCGACAGGGCGGGTATGGCTACACCTTC
CASSPPRQGGYGYTF
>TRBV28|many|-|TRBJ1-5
TGTGCCAGCAGTTTTAGTCAGGGAAGGTATAGCAATCAGCCCCAGCATTTT
CASSFSQGRYSNQPQHF
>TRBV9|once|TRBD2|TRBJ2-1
TGTGCCAGCAGCGGTAGCGGGAGTTTAGTTCGTAATGAGCAGTTCTTC
CASSGSGSLVRNEQFF
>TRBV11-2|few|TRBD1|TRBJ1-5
TGTGCCAGCAGCAAGAGGACAGGGTGGACAGCAGCGGGCAATCAGCCCCAGCATTTT
CASSKRTGWTAAGNQPQHF
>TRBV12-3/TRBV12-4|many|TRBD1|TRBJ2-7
TGTGCCAGCAGGGGACAGGGGGCTTTATACGAGCAGTACTTC
CASRGQGALYEQYF
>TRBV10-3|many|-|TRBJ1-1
TGTGCCATCAGTGAGGATTTCCAGGGGCCGAGCACTGAAGCTTTCTTT
CAISEDFQGPSTEAFF
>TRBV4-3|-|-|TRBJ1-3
TGCGCCAGCAGCCAAGGGTTGACGAGCTCTGGAAACACCATATATTTT
CASSQGLTSSGNTIYF